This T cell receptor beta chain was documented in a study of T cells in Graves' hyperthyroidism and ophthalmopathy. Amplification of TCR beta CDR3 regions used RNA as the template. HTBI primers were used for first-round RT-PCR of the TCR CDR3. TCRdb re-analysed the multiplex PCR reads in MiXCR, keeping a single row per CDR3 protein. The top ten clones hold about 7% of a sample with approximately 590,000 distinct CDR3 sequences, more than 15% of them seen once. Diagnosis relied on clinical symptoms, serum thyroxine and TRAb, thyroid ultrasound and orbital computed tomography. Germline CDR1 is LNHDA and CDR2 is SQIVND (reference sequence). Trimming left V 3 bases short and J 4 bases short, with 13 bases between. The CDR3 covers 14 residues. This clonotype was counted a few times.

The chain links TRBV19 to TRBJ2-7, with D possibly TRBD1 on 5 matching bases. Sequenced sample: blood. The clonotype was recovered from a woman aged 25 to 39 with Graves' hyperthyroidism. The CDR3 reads CASSIQAGNYEQYF. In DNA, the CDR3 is TGTGCCAGTAGTATTCAGGCAGGGAATTACGAGCAGTACTTC.